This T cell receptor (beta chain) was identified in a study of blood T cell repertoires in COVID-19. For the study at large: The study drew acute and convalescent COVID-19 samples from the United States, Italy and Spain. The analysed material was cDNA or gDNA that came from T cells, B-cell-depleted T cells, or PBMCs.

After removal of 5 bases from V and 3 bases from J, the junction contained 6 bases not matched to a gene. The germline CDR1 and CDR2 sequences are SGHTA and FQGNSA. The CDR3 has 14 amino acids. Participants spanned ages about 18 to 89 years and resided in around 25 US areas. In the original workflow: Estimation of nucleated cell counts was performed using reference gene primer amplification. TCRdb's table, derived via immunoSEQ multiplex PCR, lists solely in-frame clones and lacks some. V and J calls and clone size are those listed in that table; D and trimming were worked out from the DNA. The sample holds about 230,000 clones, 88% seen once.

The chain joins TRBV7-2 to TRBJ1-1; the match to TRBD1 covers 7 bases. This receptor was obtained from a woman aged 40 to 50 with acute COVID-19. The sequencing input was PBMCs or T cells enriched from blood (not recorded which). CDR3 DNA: TGTGCCAGCAGCATTAGGACAGGTGACACTGAAGCTTTCTTT. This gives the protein CASSIRTGDTEAFF.